A selection of T cell receptor beta chains follows, all from one sample in a study of T cell responses to AZD1222 COVID-19 vaccine. The assay was immunoSEQ multiplex PCR, and TCRdb's table has in-frame clones only and misses some. The table lists approximately 110,000 clones, roughly 82% of them singletons. This sample comprised peripheral blood, obtained on day 0 of AZD1222 vaccination. These receptors all stem from an adult in good health. Both conserved end residues are part of each CDR3. A D gene is named only where the DNA matches it firmly. Size values are once, few and many counts, or a class for expanded clones, and some rows have none.

V,size,J,D,CDR3,DNA
TRBV7-2,.,TRBJ2-7,TRBD2,CASSLKAGQSGGGEQYF,TGTGCCAGCAGCTTAAAGGCGGGTCAAAGCGGGGGAGGGGAGCAGTACTTC
TRBV27,once,TRBJ1-2,TRBD1,CASRPGQGHGYTF,TGTGCCAGCAGGCCGGGACAGGGTCATGGCTACACCTTC
TRBV5-1,.,TRBJ2-7,TRBD1,CASSFARPDRGSYEQYF,TGCGCCAGCAGCTTCGCTAGGCCGGACAGGGGATCCTACGAGCAGTACTTC
TRBV2,.,TRBJ1-3,TRBD1,CASSHRGFSGNTIYF,TGTGCCAGCAGTCACAGGGGGTTCTCTGGAAACACCATATATTTT
TRBV3-1/TRBV3-2,.,TRBJ2-1,TRBD2,CASSQGGTSGPNEQFF,TGTGCCAGCAGCCAAGGGGGGACTAGCGGGCCTAATGAGCAGTTCTTC
TRBV7-2,.,TRBJ2-7,TRBD1,CASSPDRGFRDYTYEQYF,TGTGCCAGCAGCCCGGACAGGGGGTTCCGGGACTACACCTACGAGCAGTACTTC
TRBV19,.,TRBJ1-6,TRBD1,CASSGFKGQETYNSPLHF,TGTGCCAGTAGTGGATTTAAGGGACAGGAGACTTATAATTCACCCCTCCACTTT
TRBV7-9,.,TRBJ2-7,.,CASSLIGKSSYEQYF,TGTGCCAGCAGCTTAATTGGAAAGAGCTCCTACGAGCAGTACTTC
TRBV11-2,.,TRBJ1-4,.,CASSPPATNEKLFF,TGTGCCAGCAGCCCCCCAGCAACTAATGAAAAACTGTTTTTT
TRBV7-2,.,TRBJ1-4,.,CASSLRGGEKLFF,TGTGCCAGCAGCTTAAGGGGCGGTGAAAAACTGTTTTTT
TRBV7-2,.,TRBJ2-1,.,CASSLSRQIYNEQFF,TGTGCCAGCAGCTTGTCTCGGCAAATCTACAATGAGCAGTTCTTC
TRBV12-3/TRBV12-4,.,TRBJ1-2,.,CASSFGYGYTF,TGTGCCAGCAGTTTCGGCTATGGCTACACCTTC
TRBV11-2,.,TRBJ1-3,.,CASSFFAVDAPGNTIYF,TGTGCCAGCAGCTTTTTCGCGGTGGATGCCCCTGGAAACACCATATATTTT
TRBV4-2,.,TRBJ1-2,.,CASSQRLFLDLKGYTF,TGTGCCAGCAGCCAACGTCTTTTCCTGGACCTTAAGGGCTACACCTTC
TRBV2,once,TRBJ2-5,TRBD2,CASSENGRGSQETQYF,TGTGCCAGCAGTGAAAATGGGCGGGGGTCCCAAGAGACCCAGTACTTC
TRBV6-5,.,TRBJ2-1,.,CASSNTQGNEQFF,TGTGCCAGCAGCAATACTCAGGGGAATGAGCAGTTCTTC
TRBV11-2,.,TRBJ2-7,.,CASSPHADNIYEQYF,TGTGCCAGCAGCCCCCACGCCGACAATATCTACGAGCAGTACTTC
TRBV27,.,TRBJ1-1,.,CASSPPKGSPTGTEAFF,TGTGCCAGCAGTCCCCCCAAGGGCAGTCCGACCGGGACTGAAGCTTTCTTT
TRBV6-2/TRBV6-3,.,TRBJ2-7,TRBD1,CASSYVSGTGGYEQYF,TGTGCCAGCAGTTACGTTTCGGGGACAGGGGGCTACGAGCAGTACTTC
TRBV5-5,.,TRBJ1-5,.,CASRYGPGSNQPQHF,TGTGCCAGCAGGTACGGACCAGGGAGCAATCAGCCCCAGCATTTT
TRBV7-2,.,TRBJ1-2,.,CASSLAVEVRNYGYTF,TGTGCCAGCAGCTTAGCAGTGGAGGTGCGTAACTATGGCTACACCTTC
TRBV4-2,.,TRBJ2-7,TRBD1,CASSQDPGGLYEQYF,TGTGCCAGCAGCCAAGATCCAGGGGGCTTATACGAGCAGTACTTC
TRBV10-3,.,TRBJ2-3,.,CAISPITSLSTDTQYF,TGTGCCATCAGTCCAATAACTAGCCTTTCCACAGATACGCAGTATTTT
TRBV10-3,.,TRBJ2-7,.,CAISPDRRQYF,TGTGCCATCAGTCCCGATCGAAGGCAGTACTTC
TRBV11-3,.,TRBJ1-3,.,CASSLGPGAGNTIYF,TGTGCCAGCAGCTTAGGTCCAGGGGCTGGAAACACCATATATTTT
TRBV19,.,TRBJ2-7,.,CASSMRVYYAEQYF,TGTGCCAGTAGTATGCGGGTTTATTACGCCGAGCAGTACTTC
TRBV4-3,.,TRBJ2-7,TRBD1,CASSWSGGYEQYF,TGCGCCAGCAGCTGGTCAGGGGGCTACGAGCAGTACTTC
TRBV3-1/TRBV3-2,.,TRBJ2-5,.,CASSQYHGGTQYF,TGTGCCAGCAGCCAATACCACGGGGGGACCCAGTACTTC
TRBV15,.,TRBJ2-3,.,CATSRSRDSTDTQYF,TGTGCCACCAGCAGGAGTCGGGACAGCACAGATACGCAGTATTTT
TRBV12-3/TRBV12-4,.,TRBJ1-4,.,CASSLRVREKLFF,TGTGCCAGCAGTTTAAGGGTCCGGGAAAAACTGTTTTTT
TRBV5-1,.,TRBJ1-1,.,CASSEVGGTEAFF,TGCGCCAGCAGCGAGGTGGGAGGCACTGAAGCTTTCTTT
TRBV30,.,TRBJ1-1,TRBD1,CAWGLGQGTEAFF,TGTGCCTGGGGGTTAGGACAGGGCACTGAAGCTTTCTTT
TRBV19,.,TRBJ1-2,TRBD1,CASSAPQGALDGYTF,TGTGCCAGTAGTGCCCCCCAGGGGGCTTTAGATGGCTACACCTTC
TRBV11-1,few,TRBJ1-6,.,CASSQGYNSPLHF,TGTGCCAGCAGCCAGGGCTATAATTCACCCCTCCACTTT
TRBV25-1,.,TRBJ2-5,.,CASSGWAPQETQYF,TGTGCCAGCAGTGGCTGGGCCCCCCAAGAGACCCAGTACTTC
TRBV14,few,TRBJ1-6,TRBD1,CASSSQGAINSPLHF,TGTGCCAGCAGCTCACAGGGGGCGATTAATTCACCCCTCCACTTT
TRBV6-5,few,TRBJ2-1,TRBD2,CASSNSGGSYNEQFF,TGTGCCAGCAGCAACAGCGGGGGTTCCTACAATGAGCAGTTCTTC
TRBV4-1,.,TRBJ1-6,TRBD1,CASSHVGQTNSPLHF,TGCGCCAGCAGCCACGTGGGACAGACGAATTCACCCCTCCACTTT
TRBV27,.,TRBJ2-1,.,CASSLSWGLGNEQFF,TGTGCCAGCAGTTTATCTTGGGGTCTTGGCAATGAGCAGTTCTTC
TRBV7-2,.,TRBJ2-2,.,CASSLFVANTGELFF,TGTGCCAGCAGCTTGTTTGTCGCGAACACCGGGGAGCTGTTTTTT
TRBV5-1,few,TRBJ1-5,.,CASSLEGQPQHF,TGCGCCAGCAGCTTGGAAGGTCAGCCCCAGCATTTT
TRBV12-3/TRBV12-4,.,TRBJ2-1,.,CASSLASYNEQFF,TGTGCCAGCAGTTTGGCGTCCTACAATGAGCAGTTCTTC
TRBV5-4,.,TRBJ2-5,.,CASSLRGGQETQYF,TGTGCCAGCAGCTTGAGGGGGGGCCAGGAGACCCAGTACTTC
TRBV18,.,TRBJ1-2,TRBD1,CASSPSPTGGYGYTF,TGTGCCAGCTCACCGTCTCCAACAGGGGGCTACGGCTACACCTTC
TRBV20-1,.,TRBJ1-2,TRBD1,CSADRGYGYTF,TGCAGTGCTGACAGGGGCTATGGCTACACCTTC
TRBV11-2,.,TRBJ2-3,.,CASSQSGPDLGADTQYF,TGTGCCAGCTCTCAGAGCGGGCCGGACCTTGGCGCAGATACGCAGTATTTT